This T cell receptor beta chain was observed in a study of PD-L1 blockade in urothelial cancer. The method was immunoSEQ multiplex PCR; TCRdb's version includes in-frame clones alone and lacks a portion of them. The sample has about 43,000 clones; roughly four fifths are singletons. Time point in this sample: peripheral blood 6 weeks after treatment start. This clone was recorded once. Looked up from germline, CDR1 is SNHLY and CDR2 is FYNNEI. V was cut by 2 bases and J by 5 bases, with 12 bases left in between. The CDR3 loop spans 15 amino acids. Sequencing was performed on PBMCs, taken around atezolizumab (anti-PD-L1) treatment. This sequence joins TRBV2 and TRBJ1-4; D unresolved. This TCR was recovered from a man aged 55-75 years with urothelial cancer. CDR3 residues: CASSERGTGNEKLFF. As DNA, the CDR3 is TGTGCCAGCAGTGAACGGGGTACGGGGAATGAAAAACTGTTTTTT. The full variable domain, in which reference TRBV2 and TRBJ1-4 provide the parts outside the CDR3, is EPEVTQTPSHQVTQMGQEVILRCVPISNHLYFYWYRQILGQKVEFLVSFYNNEISEKSEIFDDQFSVERPDGSNFTLKIRSTKLEDSAMYFCASSERGTGNEKLFFGSGTQLSVL.